The clone carrying this T cell receptor (beta chain) was observed a few times. The antigen remains undetermined. The source of the sample is a study of cytomegalovirus exposure and HLA in healthy donors. Study conclusions and caveats: Being indistinguishable, some V segments were excluded, TRBV6-2 and TRBV6-3 among them.

The V gene's germline CDR1 is SGHTA and CDR2 FQGTGA. This CDR3 contains 14 residues. V was trimmed by 5 bases and J by 0 bases, leaving 11 bases between them. Primers: 60 Vbeta forward and 13 Jbeta reverse. Libraries were prepared by immunoSEQ multiplex PCR; TCRdb keeps only in-frame clonotypes and omits some of them. The sample includes more than 100,000 clones, less than 80% of them seen just once. Sequenced input: PBMCs. This rearrangement joins TRBV7-3 to TRBJ2-7; D is perhaps TRBD1 (5 bases). This TCR derives from a female donor in good health and CMV-seropositive. CDR3 sequence: CASSLQGGSYEQYF. The CDR3, as DNA: TGTGCCAGCAGCCTCCAGGGTGGCTCCTACGAGCAGTACTTC.